This T cell receptor beta chain appears in the sequencing data of a study of blood T cell repertoires in COVID-19. About the study: COVID-19 samples, acute and convalescent, were from the United States, Italy and Spain.

The repertoire was sequenced with immunoSEQ multiplex PCR; TCRdb's copy has only in-frame clones and lacks some. Here the sample spans around 25,000 clones, 65% to 90% being singletons. The CDR3 runs 14 residues. CDR1 and CDR2 (germline): MDHEN, SYDVKM. The germline V and J ends were trimmed by 8 bases and 3 bases, with 14 bases remaining between them. This sequence joins TRBV28 and TRBJ1-3, with D possibly TRBD1 on 6 matching bases. Sequenced material: peripheral blood. This TCR derives from a man between 65 and 79 years old with active COVID-19. This chain's CDR3 is CASAPWGLGNTIYF. DNA for the CDR3: TGTGCCAGCGCCCCATGGGGGCTTGGAAACACCATATATTTT.